These 2 T cell receptor beta chains originate from one sample sequenced in a study of identical twins. TCRdb passed the 5' RACE reads through MiXCR, listing each CDR3 protein once. The repertoire holds hundreds of thousands of distinct CDR3 sequences, around a sixth seen once, with less than 15% in the top ten. These data were also filed under a second study, of T cells expressing NK-cell markers.

The sample taken for sequencing was PBMCs. The receptors come from a woman aged 18 to 35 in good health.

The genes are TRBV7-9 and TRBJ2-7; 9 bases are a match to TRBD1. Germline V lookup: CDR1 SEHNR, CDR2 FQNEAQ (reference sequence). The J segment lost 6 bases and the V segment lost 5 bases, leaving 11 bases of the junction unmatched. The CDR3 spans 15 residues. The CDR3 here is CASSLGGTGYFEQYF. The CDR3 region has the DNA TGTGCCAGCAGCCTTGGAGGGACAGGGTATTTCGAGCAGTACTTC.

This rearrangement joins TRBV6-1 to TRBJ2-4; D is perhaps TRBD1 (5 bases). The CDR3 spans 11 residues. Per the germline V gene, CDR1 is MNHNS and CDR2 is SASEGT. Trimming took 10 bases from V and 8 from J, leaving 12 bases between them. CDR3 nucleotide sequence: TGTGCCACCTCAGGGCTGGACATTCAGTACTTC. Its protein product is CATSGLDIQYF.